This paragraph covers one TCR beta chain sequence. Trimming left V 0 bases short and J 4 bases short, with 15 bases between. The CDR3 contains 16 residues. From germline, CDR1 is LGHNA and CDR2 YNFKEQ. Here immunoSEQ multiplex PCR was the method, and the copy in TCRdb shows in-frame clones only, minus some. The table lists some 160,000 clones, 70% to 90% of them singletons. This sample is part of a study of blood T cell repertoires in COVID-19. This sequence originates from a woman aged 80 or over with COVID-19, enrolled during active disease. The source material was peripheral blood. The rearrangement uses TRBV4-2 and TRBJ1-2; D may be TRBD1 (5 bases). CDR3 protein: CASSQEHRPLGYGYTF. Written as DNA, the CDR3 is TGTGCCAGCAGCCAAGAACACAGGCCGTTAGGCTATGGCTACACCTTC.